The TCR beta chain under discussion was sequenced for a study of cytomegalovirus exposure and HLA in healthy donors. Germline values: CDR1 MNHNY, CDR2 SVGAGI (reference sequence). Trimming left V 2 bases short and J 2 bases short, with 7 bases between. The CDR3 is made up of 14 amino acids. The PCR made use of 60 Vbeta and 13 Jbeta primers. Data came from immunoSEQ multiplex PCR; TCRdb stores just in-frame clones and leaves some out. The table includes 95,000 to 100,000 clones, around 69% detected once. The V call is TRBV6-6, the J call TRBJ1-3; no clear D. The sequence was collected from a woman aged 60-70 years in good health and CMV-seropositive. The specimen was PBMCs. CDR3 in amino acids: CASSYQTAGNTIYF. The CDR3 DNA sequence: TGTGCCAGCAGTTACCAAACAGCTGGAAACACCATATATTTT.